Given below is one T cell receptor beta chain in context. The data derive from a study of blood T cell repertoires in COVID-19. Across the study: The analysed material was cDNA or gDNA that came from T cells, B-cell-depleted T cells, or PBMCs.

TCRdb keeps only in-frame clones here, not all; method: immunoSEQ multiplex PCR. The sample consists of under 250,000 clones, approximately 90% of them appearing once. CDR1 is LGHDT, CDR2 YNNKEL, per germline (reference sequence). The CDR3 is 13 amino acids. With 1 base removed from V and 6 bases from J, the gap between germline ends came to 9 bases. Sequences were obtained from peripheral blood. This TCR came from a woman aged 25 to 39 with COVID-19, enrolled during active disease. This chain connects TRBV3-1 (or the pseudogene TRBV3-2) to TRBJ1-1; D not certain. The CDR3 coding sequence is TGTGCCAGCAGCCAAGGAGGGAGCTCTGAAGCTTTCTTT. It codes for CASSQGGSSEAFF.